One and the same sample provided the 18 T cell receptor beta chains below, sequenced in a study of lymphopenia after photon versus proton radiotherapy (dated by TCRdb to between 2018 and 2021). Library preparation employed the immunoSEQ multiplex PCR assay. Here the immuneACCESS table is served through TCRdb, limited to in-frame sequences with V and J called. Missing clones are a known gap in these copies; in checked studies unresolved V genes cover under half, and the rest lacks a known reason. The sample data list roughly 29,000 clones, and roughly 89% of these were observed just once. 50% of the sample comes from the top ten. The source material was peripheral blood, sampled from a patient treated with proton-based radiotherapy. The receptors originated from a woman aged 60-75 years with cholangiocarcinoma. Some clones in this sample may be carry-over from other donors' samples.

In DNA, the CDR3 is TGTGCCAGTAGTTACGACAGCCACCTCTTGAGCTACACCTTC. Protein sequence: CASSYDSHLLSYTF. The chain couples TRBV19 to TRBJ1-2; maybe TRBD1 (5 bases). The germline V gene encodes CDR1 LNHDA and CDR2 SQIVND (reference sequence). The CDR3 extends over 14 amino acids. Trimming pared 5 bases from V and 9 bases from J, leaving 19 bases between. The whole variable domain, filled in from reference TRBV19 and TRBJ1-2, reads DGGITQSPKYLFRKEGQNVTLSCEQNLNHDAMYWYRQDPGQGLRLIYYSQIVNDFQKGDIAEGYSVSREKKESFPLTVTSAQKNPTAFYLCASSYDSHLLSYTFGSGTRLTVV.

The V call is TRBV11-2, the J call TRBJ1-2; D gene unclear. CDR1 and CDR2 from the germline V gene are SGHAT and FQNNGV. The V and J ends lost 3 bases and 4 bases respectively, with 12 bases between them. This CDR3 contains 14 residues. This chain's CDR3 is CASSFGGPFYGYTF. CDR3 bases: TGTGCCAGCAGCTTTGGAGGCCCCTTCTATGGCTACACCTTC.

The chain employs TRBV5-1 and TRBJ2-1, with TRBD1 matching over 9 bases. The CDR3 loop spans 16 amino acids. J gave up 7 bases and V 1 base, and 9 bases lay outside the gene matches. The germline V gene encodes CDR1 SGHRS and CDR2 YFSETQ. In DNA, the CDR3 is TGCGCCAGCAGCTTGCCCCTAACAGGGGGCAGGAATGAGCAGTTCTTC. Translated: CASSLPLTGGRNEQFF.

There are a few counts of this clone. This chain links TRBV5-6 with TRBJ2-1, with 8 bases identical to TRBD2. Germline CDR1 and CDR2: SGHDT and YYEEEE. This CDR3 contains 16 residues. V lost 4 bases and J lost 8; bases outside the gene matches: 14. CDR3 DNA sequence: TGTGCCAGCAGCCGGTTTAGCGGGACCGTCGGTCATGAGCAGTTCTTC. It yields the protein CASSRFSGTVGHEQFF.

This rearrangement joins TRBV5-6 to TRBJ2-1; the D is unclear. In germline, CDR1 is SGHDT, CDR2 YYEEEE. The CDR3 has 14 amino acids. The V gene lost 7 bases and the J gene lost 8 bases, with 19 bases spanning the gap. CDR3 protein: CASLKWPLQDEQFF. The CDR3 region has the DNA TGTGCCAGCCTAAAGTGGCCCCTACAAGATGAGCAGTTCTTC. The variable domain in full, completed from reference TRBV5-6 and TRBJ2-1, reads DAGVTQSPTHLIKTRGQQVTLRCSPKSGHDTVSWYQQALGQGPQFIFQYYEEEERQRGNFPDRFSGHQFPNYSSELNVNALLLGDSALYLCASLKWPLQDEQFFGPGTRLTVL.

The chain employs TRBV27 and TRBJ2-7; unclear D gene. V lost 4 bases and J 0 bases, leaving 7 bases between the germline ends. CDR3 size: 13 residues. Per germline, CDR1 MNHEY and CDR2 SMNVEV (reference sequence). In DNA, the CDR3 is TGTGCCAGCAGTTCCGTGACCTCCTACGAGCAGTACTTC. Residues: CASSSVTSYEQYF.

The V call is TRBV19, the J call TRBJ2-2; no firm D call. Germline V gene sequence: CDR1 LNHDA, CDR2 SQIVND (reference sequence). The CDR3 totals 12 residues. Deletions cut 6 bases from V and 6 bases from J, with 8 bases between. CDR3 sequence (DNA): TGTGCCAGTAGCCTCCAGGCCGGGGAGCTGTTTTTT. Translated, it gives CASSLQAGELFF.

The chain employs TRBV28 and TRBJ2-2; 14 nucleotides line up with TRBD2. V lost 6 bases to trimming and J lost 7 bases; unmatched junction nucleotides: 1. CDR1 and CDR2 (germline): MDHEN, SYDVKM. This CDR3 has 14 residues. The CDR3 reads CASSGLAGGGELFF. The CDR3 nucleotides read TGTGCCAGCAGCGGACTAGCGGGGGGCGGGGAGCTGTTTTTT. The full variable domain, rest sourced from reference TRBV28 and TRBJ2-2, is DVKVTQSSRYLVKRTGEKVFLECVQDMDHENMFWYRQDPGLGLRLIYFSYDVKMKEKGDIPEGYSVSREKKERFSLILESASTNQTSMYLCASSGLAGGGELFFGEGSRLTVL.

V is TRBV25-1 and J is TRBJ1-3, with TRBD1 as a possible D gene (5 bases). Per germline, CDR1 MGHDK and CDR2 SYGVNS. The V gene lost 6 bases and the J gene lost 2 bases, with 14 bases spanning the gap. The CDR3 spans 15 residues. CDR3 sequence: CASSRRTSTGNTIYF. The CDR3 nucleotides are TGTGCCAGCAGCCGGAGGACATCTACTGGAAACACCATATATTTT. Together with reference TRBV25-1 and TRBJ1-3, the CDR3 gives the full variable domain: EADIYQTPRYLVIGTGKKITLECSQTMGHDKMYWYQQDPGMELHLIHYSYGVNSTEKGDLSSESTVSRIRTEHFPLTLESARPSHTSQYLCASSRRTSTGNTIYFGEGSWLTVV.

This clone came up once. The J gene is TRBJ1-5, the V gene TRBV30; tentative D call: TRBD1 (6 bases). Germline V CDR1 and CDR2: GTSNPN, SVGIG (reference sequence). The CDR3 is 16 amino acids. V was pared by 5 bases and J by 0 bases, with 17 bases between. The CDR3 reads CAWGTGGPYSNQPQHF. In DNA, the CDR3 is TGTGCCTGGGGGACCGGGGGGCCGTATAGCAATCAGCCCCAGCATTTT.

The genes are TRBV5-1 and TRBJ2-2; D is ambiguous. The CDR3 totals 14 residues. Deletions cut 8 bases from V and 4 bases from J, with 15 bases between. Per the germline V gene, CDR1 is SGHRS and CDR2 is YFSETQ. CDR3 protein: CASIQKPLTGELFF. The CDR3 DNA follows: TGCGCCAGTATACAAAAGCCCCTCACCGGGGAGCTGTTTTTT.

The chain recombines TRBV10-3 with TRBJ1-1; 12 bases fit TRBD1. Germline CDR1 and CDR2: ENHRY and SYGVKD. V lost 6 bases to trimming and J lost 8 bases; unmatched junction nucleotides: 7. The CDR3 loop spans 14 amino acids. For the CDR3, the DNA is TGTGCCATCAGGCCGGGACAGGGGGCATCAGAAGCTTTCTTT. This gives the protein CAIRPGQGASEAFF.

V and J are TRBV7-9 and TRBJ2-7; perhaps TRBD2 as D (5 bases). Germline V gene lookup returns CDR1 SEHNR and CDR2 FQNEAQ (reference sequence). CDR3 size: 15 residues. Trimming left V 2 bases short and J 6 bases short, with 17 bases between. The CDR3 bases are TGTGCCAGCAGCTTATACTCTTCCTCCGCGGGCGAGCAGTACTTC. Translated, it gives CASSLYSSSAGEQYF.

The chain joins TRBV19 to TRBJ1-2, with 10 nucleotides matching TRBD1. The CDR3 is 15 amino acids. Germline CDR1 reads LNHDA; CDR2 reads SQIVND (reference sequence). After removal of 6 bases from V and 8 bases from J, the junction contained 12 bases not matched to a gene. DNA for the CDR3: TGTGCCAGTAGACCCCTGACAGGGGGCTCGCAGGGCTACACCTTC. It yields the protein CASRPLTGGSQGYTF.

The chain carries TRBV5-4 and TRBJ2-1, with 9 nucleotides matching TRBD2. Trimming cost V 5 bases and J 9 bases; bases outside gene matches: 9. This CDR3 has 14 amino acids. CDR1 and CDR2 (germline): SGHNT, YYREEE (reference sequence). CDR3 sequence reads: CASRLAGGPLEQFF. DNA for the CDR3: TGTGCCAGCAGGCTGGCGGGAGGGCCGCTTGAGCAGTTCTTC. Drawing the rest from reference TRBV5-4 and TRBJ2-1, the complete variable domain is ETGVTQSPTHLIKTRGQQVTLRCSSQSGHNTVSWYQQALGQGPQFIFQYYREEENGRGNFPPRFSGLQFPNYSSELNVNALELDDSALYLCASRLAGGPLEQFFGPGTRLTVL.

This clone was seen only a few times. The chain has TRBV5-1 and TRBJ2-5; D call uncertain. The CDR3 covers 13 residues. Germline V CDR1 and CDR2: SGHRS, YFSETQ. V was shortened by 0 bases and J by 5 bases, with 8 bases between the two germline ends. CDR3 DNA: TGCGCCAGCAGCTTGGCCGACCGGGAGACCCAGTACTTC. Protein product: CASSLADRETQYF.

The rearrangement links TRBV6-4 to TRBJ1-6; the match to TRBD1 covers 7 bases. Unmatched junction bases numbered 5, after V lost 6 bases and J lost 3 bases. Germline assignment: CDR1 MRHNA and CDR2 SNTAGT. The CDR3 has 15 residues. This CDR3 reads CASSQTGDYNSPLHF. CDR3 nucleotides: TGTGCCAGCAGCCAAACAGGGGACTATAATTCACCCCTCCACTTT.

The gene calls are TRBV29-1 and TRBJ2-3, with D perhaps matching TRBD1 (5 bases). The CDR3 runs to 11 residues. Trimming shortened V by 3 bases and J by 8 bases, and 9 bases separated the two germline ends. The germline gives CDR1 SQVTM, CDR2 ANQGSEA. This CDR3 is CSVEKGSTQYF. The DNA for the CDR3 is TGCAGCGTTGAGAAGGGGTCTACGCAGTATTTT.